One and the same sample provided the 31 T cell receptor beta chains below, sequenced in a study of T cells after yellow fever vaccination. MiXCR was run by TCRdb on the 5' RACE reads, yielding one entry per CDR3 protein. The sample lists 30,000 or so distinct CDR3 sequences; 4.4% were seen once. The sample here was CD8+ T cells sorted from PBMCs, taken 5 days after the yellow fever booster vaccination. Every receptor here comes from a man aged 30 to 45 who received the YFV17D yellow fever vaccine.

This clonotype was detected ten times or more. This sequence joins TRBV7-9 and TRBJ2-7; possible D gene TRBD1, 5 bases. The V gene lost 5 bases and the J gene lost 1 base, with 12 bases spanning the gap. Germline loops: CDR1 SEHNR, CDR2 FQNEAQ (reference sequence). The CDR3 length is 14 residues. The DNA of the CDR3 is TGTGCCAGCAGCCCACCGGACATTTCCTACGAGCAGTACTTC. It translates to CASSPPDISYEQYF.

The table lists this clonotype with many counts. This rearrangement joins TRBV5-1 to TRBJ2-1, with TRBD2 identical over 11 bases. This CDR3 contains 20 residues. The V and J ends lost 2 bases and 0 bases, in that order; junction bases with no gene match: 13. Germline CDR1 is SGHRS and CDR2 is YFSETQ. The DNA of the CDR3 is TGCGCCAGCAGCTTCCCGACTCTAGCGGGAGGACCAAGCTCCTACAATGAGCAGTTCTTC. It codes for CASSFPTLAGGPSSYNEQFF.

Many counts were recorded for this clonotype. The rearrangement links TRBV28 to TRBJ2-5; D remains unclear. The length of the CDR3 is 14 residues. Germline CDR1 MDHEN, CDR2 SYDVKM. Between the trimmed V and J ends, which lost 5 bases and 2 bases, there was a span of 12 bases. The CDR3 nucleotides are TGTGCCAGCAGTATTCTAGGCGGACAAGAGACCCAGTACTTC. Its protein is CASSILGGQETQYF. Complete variable domain (other parts from reference TRBV28 and TRBJ2-5): DVKVTQSSRYLVKRTGEKVFLECVQDMDHENMFWYRQDPGLGLRLIYFSYDVKMKEKGDIPEGYSVSREKKERFSLILESASTNQTSMYLCASSILGGQETQYFGPGTRLLVL.

This clonotype was observed a few times. This could be a read error, since a much larger clone is one nucleotide away. V and J are TRBV20-1 and TRBJ2-5; 8 nucleotides agree with TRBD1. This CDR3 is built from 17 residues. The germline CDR1 and CDR2 sequences are DFQATT and SNEGSKA (reference sequence). The CDR3 loop reads CCARDSGGRDPQETQYF. The CDR3 DNA follows: TGCTGTGCTAGAGATTCAGGGGGCAGGGACCCTCAAGAGACCCAGTACTTC.

This clonotype was seen at least ten times. V and J are TRBV20-1 and TRBJ2-5; no clear D. Trimming took off 3 bases at V and 5 bases at J, with 7 bases between the two ends. Per germline, CDR1 DFQATT and CDR2 SNEGSKA (reference sequence). This CDR3 contains 11 residues. The DNA of the CDR3 is TGCAGTGCTAGTAGTGGGGAGACCCAGTACTTC. Encoded protein: CSASSGETQYF.

This clonotype was seen a few times. This sequence joins TRBV20-1 and TRBJ2-2; D might be TRBD1 (6 bases). Germline V lookup: CDR1 DFQATT, CDR2 SNEGSKA (reference sequence). The CDR3 is 14 amino acids. V was cut by 1 base and J by 2 bases, with 8 bases left in between. The CDR3 DNA follows: TGCAGTGCTAGAGGGGACAAAAACACCGGGGAGCTGTTTTTT. This gives the protein CSARGDKNTGELFF.

Many counts were recorded for this clonotype. The chain has TRBV4-1 and TRBJ2-5; D is possibly TRBD2 (6 bases). Trimming took off 4 bases at V and 1 base at J, with 10 bases between the two ends. Germline CDR1 MGHRA, CDR2 YSYEKL. The CDR3 runs 14 residues. CDR3 protein: CASSPPGAQETQYF. The CDR3 region has the DNA TGCGCCAGCAGCCCACCGGGAGCCCAAGAGACCCAGTACTTC.

This clonotype was counted ten times or more. The chain combines TRBV23-1 with TRBJ2-3, with D unclear. TRBV23-1 is treated as an ORF (open reading frame) with a function not yet certain. V lost 4 bases to trimming and J lost 2 bases, with 10 bases between them. This CDR3 is 14 amino acids long. The CDR3 coding sequence is TGCGCCAGCAGTCTAGGCGCCCACACAGATACGCAGTATTTT. This codes for CASSLGAHTDTQYF.

This clonotype was detected many times. The rearrangement joins TRBV15 to TRBJ2-7; D remains unclear. Per germline, CDR1 LNHNV and CDR2 YYDKDF (reference sequence). CDR3 length equals 13 residues. Trimming cost V 1 base and J 2 bases, with 6 bases left between them. Written as DNA, the CDR3 is TGTGCCACCAGCAGAGTGGCAGCCTACGAGCAGTACTTC. Amino acid sequence: CATSRVAAYEQYF.

There are many counts of this clonotype. The chain has TRBV10-3 and TRBJ2-5; 8 bases match TRBD1. Per the germline V gene, CDR1 is ENHRY and CDR2 is SYGVKD. The CDR3 spans 15 residues. V was clipped by 5 bases and J by 5 bases; unmatched bases: 10. Written as DNA, the CDR3 is TGTGCCATCAGTCCGACAGGGGTGGAAGGTGAGACCCAGTACTTC. Protein product: CAISPTGVEGETQYF.

At least ten counts were recorded for this clonotype. The chain is built from TRBV7-9 and TRBJ1-1; D perhaps matches TRBD1 (5 bases). The CDR3 has 12 residues. Germline V CDR1 and CDR2: SEHNR, FQNEAQ (reference sequence). The V and J ends lost 6 bases and 11 bases respectively, with 16 bases between them. CDR3 in amino acids: CASRVDGAMAFF. The CDR3 DNA reads as TGTGCCAGCAGAGTTGACGGGGCCATGGCTTTCTTT.

This clonotype occurred many times. V and J are TRBV20-1 and TRBJ2-1; 10 bases fit TRBD2. The germline V gene has CDR1 DFQATT and CDR2 SNEGSKA (reference sequence). Trimming removed 5 bases from V and 6 bases from J; junction bases left unmatched: 7. This CDR3 has 14 residues. The CDR3: CSAPEGLATNEQFF. CDR3 DNA: TGCAGTGCTCCCGAGGGACTAGCGACCAATGAGCAGTTCTTC.

This clonotype was observed many times. This chain connects TRBV6-5 to TRBJ2-1; 7 bases align to TRBD2. V shed 0 bases and J 1 base; nucleotides not matched to a gene: 3. The CDR3 length is 16 residues. Germline values: CDR1 MNHEY, CDR2 SVGAGI. The DNA of the CDR3 is TGTGCCAGCAGTTACTCGAAACTAGCGTCCTACAATGAGCAGTTCTTC. Translating gives CASSYSKLASYNEQFF.

In this sample, this clonotype turned up many times. The chain joins TRBV15 to TRBJ2-1; 8 bases map to TRBD2. CDR1 is LNHNV and CDR2 is YYDKDF in the germline V gene (reference sequence). V lost 6 bases and J lost 4; bases outside the gene matches: 14. This CDR3 has 17 amino acids. The CDR3, as DNA: TGTGCCACCAGGGAGGGGCGAGCGGGAGCCTCGTACAATGAGCAGTTCTTC. Amino acid sequence: CATREGRAGASYNEQFF.

This clonotype came up many times. The rearrangement uses TRBV5-4 and TRBJ2-1; TRBD2 matches 11 bases. Unmatched junction bases numbered 6, after V lost 4 bases and J lost 6 bases. The CDR3 has 15 residues. Germline-derived CDR1 and CDR2 are SGHNT and YYREEE (reference sequence). The CDR3 reads CASSQTGTSGNEQFF. The CDR3, as DNA: TGTGCCAGCAGCCAGACCGGGACTAGCGGCAATGAGCAGTTCTTC.

At least ten counts were recorded for this clonotype. The rearrangement joins TRBV6-5 to TRBJ1-1; 8 nucleotides line up with TRBD1. The V and J ends lost 1 base and 1 base, in that order; junction bases with no gene match: 2. This CDR3 comprises 15 residues. CDR1 and CDR2 from the germline V gene are MNHEY and SVGAGI. CDR3 DNA: TGTGCCAGCAGTTACTATGGGACAGGGAACACTGAAGCTTTCTTT. Residues: CASSYYGTGNTEAFF.

In its sample, this clonotype was seen many times. The V and J genes are TRBV3-1 and TRBJ2-4; D not certain. Germline V gene sequence: CDR1 LGHDT, CDR2 YNNKEL (reference sequence). The CDR3 length is 16 residues. V lost 0 bases, J lost 0 bases, and 9 bases lay in between. The CDR3 coding sequence is TGTGCCAGCAGCCAAGATGCAAATATAGCCAAAAACATTCAGTACTTC. Encoded protein: CASSQDANIAKNIQYF.

This clonotype was detected ten times or more. The chain carries TRBV12-5 and TRBJ2-1; TRBD2 agrees at 10 bases. Germline V lookup: CDR1 LGHNT, CDR2 FRNRAP. The V gene end was trimmed by 3 bases and the J gene end by 8 bases; junction bases not matched to a gene: 10. This CDR3 contains 16 residues. CDR3 DNA: TGTGCTAGTGGTTTCCCCGGGCTAGCGGGAGAGGATGAGCAGTTCTTC. The encoded protein is CASGFPGLAGEDEQFF.

At least ten counts were recorded for this clonotype. The rearrangement links TRBV20-1 to TRBJ2-7; the match to TRBD2 covers 12 bases. The V and J ends lost 2 bases and 5 bases, in that order; junction bases with no gene match: 4. Germline lookup yields CDR1 DFQATT and CDR2 SNEGSKA (reference sequence). The CDR3 runs 14 residues. The CDR3 is CSARNLAGGDEQYF. The CDR3, as DNA: TGCAGTGCTAGAAATCTAGCGGGAGGGGACGAGCAGTACTTC.

Ten or more counts support this clonotype. The V and J genes are TRBV28 and TRBJ2-7; D gene unclear. The CDR3 length is 15 residues. The germline CDR1 and CDR2 sequences are MDHEN and SYDVKM. Trimming left V 5 bases short and J 0 bases short, with 14 bases between. This chain's CDR3 is CASSLSRLYSYEQYF. CDR3 nucleotide sequence: TGTGCCAGCAGTCTCTCCCGATTGTACTCCTACGAGCAGTACTTC.

This clonotype was picked up many times. Compared with germline, one end of the junction differs, possibly owing to a read error. The gene calls are TRBV7-9 and TRBJ2-7, with D possibly matching TRBD1 (5 bases). Germline-derived CDR1 and CDR2 are SEHNR and FQNEAQ (reference sequence). The CDR3 covers 16 residues. DNA of the CDR3: TGTGCCGGCAGCCCAACCAGGGATCCCGTGGGCTACGAGCAGTACTTC. This sequence encodes CAGSPTRDPVGYEQYF. The entire variable domain, with the rest obtained from reference TRBV7-9 and TRBJ2-7, is as follows: DTGVSQNPRHKITKRGQNVTFRCDPISEHNRLYWYRQTLGQGPEFLTYFQNEAQLEKSRLLSDRFSAERPKGSFSTLEIQRTEQGDSAMYLCAGSPTRDPVGYEQYFGPGTRLTVT.

In its sample, this clonotype was seen many times. This chain connects TRBV30 to TRBJ2-7; TRBD1 matches at 9 bases. This CDR3 has 13 residues. CDR1 is GTSNPN and CDR2 is SVGIG in the germline V gene (reference sequence). V lost 1 base to trimming and J lost 7 bases; unmatched junction nucleotides: 5. The CDR3 loop reads CAWSGPDRGEQYF. The CDR3 region has the DNA TGTGCCTGGAGTGGACCGGACAGGGGAGAGCAGTACTTC. The variable domain in full, with the rest retrieved from reference TRBV30 and TRBJ2-7, is SQTIHQWPATLVQPVGSPLSLECTVEGTSNPNLYWYRQAAGRGLQLLFYSVGIGQISSEVPQNLSASRPQDRQFILSSKKLLLSDSGFYLCAWSGPDRGEQYFGPGTRLTVT.

This clonotype was seen ten or more times. V gene TRBV5-4 combines with J gene TRBJ2-1; 13 bases map to TRBD2. Germline lookup yields CDR1 SGHNT and CDR2 YYREEE (reference sequence). J gave up 6 bases and V 2 bases, and 2 bases lay outside the gene matches. The CDR3 length is 15 residues. The CDR3 DNA reads as TGTGCCAGCAGCTTCTGGACTAGCGGGAGCAATGAGCAGTTCTTC. It codes for CASSFWTSGSNEQFF. Complete variable domain (other parts from reference TRBV5-4 and TRBJ2-1): ETGVTQSPTHLIKTRGQQVTLRCSSQSGHNTVSWYQQALGQGPQFIFQYYREEENGRGNFPPRFSGLQFPNYSSELNVNALELDDSALYLCASSFWTSGSNEQFFGPGTRLTVL.

This clonotype came up many times. The V gene is TRBV23-1, the J gene TRBJ2-2; 11 bases match TRBD1. TRBV23-1 is assigned to the ORF class and has an uncertain function. V gave up 3 bases and J gave up 5 bases; unmatched junction bases: 8. The CDR3 length is 17 residues. The CDR3: CASSQGGQGARTGELFF. The CDR3 DNA sequence: TGCGCCAGCAGTCAGGGTGGACAGGGGGCGAGGACCGGGGAGCTGTTTTTT.

This clonotype was found many times. The genes are TRBV5-6 and TRBJ2-5, with 8 bases aligning to TRBD2. The V and J ends lost 0 bases and 5 bases, in that order; junction bases with no gene match: 3. The CDR3 is 14 amino acids. Germline lookup yields CDR1 SGHDT and CDR2 YYEEEE. CDR3 amino acids: CASSLAGGRETQYF. The CDR3 DNA reads TGTGCCAGCAGCTTGGCGGGGGGGCGGGAGACCCAGTACTTC.

This clonotype occurred many times. J is TRBJ2-1 and V is TRBV29-1; TRBD2 agrees at 11 bases. The CDR3 extends over 15 amino acids. Germline V gene lookup returns CDR1 SQVTM and CDR2 ANQGSEA. With 6 bases clipped from V and 4 bases from J, the junction kept 8 bases outside the gene matches. CDR3 residues: CSVAGTSGRYNEQFF. The CDR3 coding sequence is TGCAGCGTAGCCGGGACTAGCGGTCGATACAATGAGCAGTTCTTC.

This clonotype has at least ten counts. The chain combines TRBV11-2 with TRBJ2-7; possibly TRBD2 for D (5 bases). The CDR3 totals 14 residues. Trimming cost V 5 bases and J 3 bases, with 14 bases left between them. Germline assignment: CDR1 SGHAT and CDR2 FQNNGV. In nucleotides, the CDR3 is TGTGCCAGCAGCCCGAACCCTAGCAGCTACGAGCAGTACTTC. Translation gives CASSPNPSSYEQYF.

This clonotype was seen at least ten times. J is TRBJ1-1 and V is TRBV29-1; D is unresolved. The germline V gene has CDR1 SQVTM and CDR2 ANQGSEA. Trimming left V 2 bases short and J 0 bases short, with 7 bases between. There are 13 residues in the CDR3. Written as DNA, the CDR3 is TGCAGCGTTGAAAGGGAAATGAACACTGAAGCTTTCTTT. Its protein product is CSVEREMNTEAFF. Full variable domain (remainder filled in from reference TRBV29-1 and TRBJ1-1): SAVISQKPSRDICQRGTSLTIQCQVDSQVTMMFWYRQQPGQSLTLIATANQGSEATYESGFVIDKFPISRPNLTFSTLTVSNMSPEDSSIYLCSVEREMNTEAFFGQGTRLTVV.

Many counts were recorded for this clonotype. The rearrangement uses TRBV10-2 and TRBJ1-5; D unresolved. CDR3 length: 14 amino acids. Germline CDR1 WSHSY, CDR2 SAAADI. Trimming removed 2 bases from V and 2 bases from J, with 7 bases in between. CDR3 sequence: CASSEGWGNQPQHF. The DNA of the CDR3 is TGCGCCAGCAGTGAGGGGTGGGGCAATCAGCCCCAGCATTTT.

This clonotype has at least ten counts. The chain joins TRBV24-1 to TRBJ2-2; possible D gene TRBD2, 6 bases. Germline CDR1 reads KGHDR; CDR2 reads SFDVKD. Trimming took 5 bases from V and 3 from J, leaving 21 bases between them. There are 18 residues in the CDR3. CDR3 coding DNA: TGTGCCACCAGTGGGGAACAGGAGGGGCCTACGGACACCGGGGAGCTGTTTTTT. It codes for CATSGEQEGPTDTGELFF.

This clonotype was observed at least ten times. The chain combines TRBV9 with TRBJ2-5; possibly TRBD2 for D (6 bases). CDR1 is SGDLS and CDR2 is YYNGEE in the germline V gene. The CDR3 runs 15 residues. V lost 3 bases, J lost 9 bases, and 21 bases lay in between. The CDR3 region is CASSEGDGLPPPQYF. Here the CDR3 DNA reads TGTGCCAGCAGCGAAGGGGACGGACTACCCCCCCCCCAGTACTTC.